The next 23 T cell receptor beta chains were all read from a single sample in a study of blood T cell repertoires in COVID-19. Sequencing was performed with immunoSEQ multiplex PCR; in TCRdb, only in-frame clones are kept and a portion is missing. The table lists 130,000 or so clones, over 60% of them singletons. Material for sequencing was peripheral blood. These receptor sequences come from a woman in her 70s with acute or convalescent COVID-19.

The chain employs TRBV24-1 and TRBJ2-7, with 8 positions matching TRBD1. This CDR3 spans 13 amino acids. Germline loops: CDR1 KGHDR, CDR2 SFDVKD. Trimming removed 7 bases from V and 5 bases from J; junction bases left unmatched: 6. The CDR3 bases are TGTGCCACCAGCCTGACAGGGGACAACGAGCAGTACTTC. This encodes CATSLTGDNEQYF.

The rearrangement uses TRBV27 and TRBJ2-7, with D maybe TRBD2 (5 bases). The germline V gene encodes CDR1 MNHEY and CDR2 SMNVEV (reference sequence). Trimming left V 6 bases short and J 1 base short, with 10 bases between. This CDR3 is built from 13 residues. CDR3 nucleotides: TGTGCCAGCAGCCCGGACTGGTCCTACGAGCAGTACTTC. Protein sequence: CASSPDWSYEQYF.

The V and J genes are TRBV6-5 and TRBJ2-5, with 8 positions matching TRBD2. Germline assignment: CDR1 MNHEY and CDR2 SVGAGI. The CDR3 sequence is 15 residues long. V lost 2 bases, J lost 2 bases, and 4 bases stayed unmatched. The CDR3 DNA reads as TGTGCCAGCAGTTACGGTATAGCGGGGCAAGAGACCCAGTACTTC. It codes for CASSYGIAGQETQYF.

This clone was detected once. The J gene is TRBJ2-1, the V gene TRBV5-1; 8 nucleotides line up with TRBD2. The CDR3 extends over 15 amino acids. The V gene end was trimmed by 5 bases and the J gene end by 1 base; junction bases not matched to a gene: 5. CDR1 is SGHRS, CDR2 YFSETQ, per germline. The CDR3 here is CASSSGGRSYNEQFF. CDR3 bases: TGCGCCAGCAGTAGTGGCGGGAGGTCCTACAATGAGCAGTTCTTC.

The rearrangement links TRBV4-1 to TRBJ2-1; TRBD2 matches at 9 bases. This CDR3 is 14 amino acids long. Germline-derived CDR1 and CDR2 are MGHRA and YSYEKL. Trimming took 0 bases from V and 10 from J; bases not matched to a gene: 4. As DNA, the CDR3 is TGCGCCAGCAGCCAAGACCCTAGCGGGAACGAGCAGTTCTTC. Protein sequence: CASSQDPSGNEQFF.

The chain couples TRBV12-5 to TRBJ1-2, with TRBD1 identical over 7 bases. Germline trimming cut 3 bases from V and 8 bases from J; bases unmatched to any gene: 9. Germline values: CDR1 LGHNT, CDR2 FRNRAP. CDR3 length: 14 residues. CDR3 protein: CASGFGTVGGGYTF. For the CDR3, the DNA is TGTGCTAGTGGTTTCGGGACAGTTGGTGGAGGCTACACCTTC. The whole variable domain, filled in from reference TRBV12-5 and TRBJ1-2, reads DARVTQTPRHKVTEMGQEVTMRCQPILGHNTVFWYRQTMMQGLELLAYFRNRAPLDDSGMPKDRFSAEMPDATLATLKIQPSEPRDSAVYFCASGFGTVGGGYTFGSGTRLTVV.

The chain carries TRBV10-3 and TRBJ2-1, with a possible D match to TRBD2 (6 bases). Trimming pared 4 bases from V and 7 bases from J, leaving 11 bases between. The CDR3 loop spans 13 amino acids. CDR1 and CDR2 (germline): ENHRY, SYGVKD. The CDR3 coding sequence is TGTGCCATCAGTGCTATGGGGAGGAATGAGCAGTTCTTC. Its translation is CAISAMGRNEQFF.

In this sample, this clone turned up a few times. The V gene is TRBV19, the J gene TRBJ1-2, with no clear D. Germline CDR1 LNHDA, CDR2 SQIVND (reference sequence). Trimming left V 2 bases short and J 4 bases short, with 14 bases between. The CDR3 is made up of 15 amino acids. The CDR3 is CASSIRPSGVYGYTF. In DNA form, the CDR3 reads TGTGCCAGTAGTATAAGGCCTTCGGGAGTCTATGGCTACACCTTC.

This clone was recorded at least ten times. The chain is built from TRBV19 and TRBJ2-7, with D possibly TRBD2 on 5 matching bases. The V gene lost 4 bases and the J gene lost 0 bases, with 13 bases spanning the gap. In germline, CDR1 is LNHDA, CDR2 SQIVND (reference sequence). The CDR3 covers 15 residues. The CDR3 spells CASSKERKSSYEQYF. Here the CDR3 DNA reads TGTGCCAGTAGTAAGGAGCGGAAAAGCTCCTACGAGCAGTACTTC. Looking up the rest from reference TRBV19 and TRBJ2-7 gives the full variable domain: DGGITQSPKYLFRKEGQNVTLSCEQNLNHDAMYWYRQDPGQGLRLIYYSQIVNDFQKGDIAEGYSVSREKKESFPLTVTSAQKNPTAFYLCASSKERKSSYEQYFGPGTRLTVT.

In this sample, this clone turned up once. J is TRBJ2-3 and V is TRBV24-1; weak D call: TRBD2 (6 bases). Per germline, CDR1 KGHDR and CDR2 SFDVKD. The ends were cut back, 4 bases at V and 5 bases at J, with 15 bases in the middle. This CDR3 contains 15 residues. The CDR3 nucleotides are TGTGCCACCAGTGACCCACCAGCGGGCGGAGATACGCAGTATTTT. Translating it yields CATSDPPAGGDTQYF.

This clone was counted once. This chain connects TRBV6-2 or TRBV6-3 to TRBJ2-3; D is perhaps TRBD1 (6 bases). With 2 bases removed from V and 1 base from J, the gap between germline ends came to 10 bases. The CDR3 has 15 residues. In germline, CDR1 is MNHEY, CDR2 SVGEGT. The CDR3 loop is CASSYGGHRTDTQYF. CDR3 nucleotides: TGTGCCAGCAGTTACGGGGGACACCGCACAGATACGCAGTATTTT.

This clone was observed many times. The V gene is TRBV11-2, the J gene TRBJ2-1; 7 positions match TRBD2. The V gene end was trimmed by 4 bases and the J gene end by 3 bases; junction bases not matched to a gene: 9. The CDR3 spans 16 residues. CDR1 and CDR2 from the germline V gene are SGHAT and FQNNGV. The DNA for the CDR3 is TGTGCCAGCAGCTATTTCTCGGGACTACGCTACAATGAGCAGTTCTTC. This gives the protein CASSYFSGLRYNEQFF.

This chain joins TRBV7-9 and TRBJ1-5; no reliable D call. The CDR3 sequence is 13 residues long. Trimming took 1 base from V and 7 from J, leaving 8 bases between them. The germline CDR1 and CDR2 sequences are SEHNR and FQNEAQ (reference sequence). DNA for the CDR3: TGTGCCAGCAGCTTAGGGCCCATGCAGCCCCAGCATTTT. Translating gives CASSLGPMQPQHF. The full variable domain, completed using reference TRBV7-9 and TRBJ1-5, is DTGVSQNPRHKITKRGQNVTFRCDPISEHNRLYWYRQTLGQGPEFLTYFQNEAQLEKSRLLSDRFSAERPKGSFSTLEIQRTEQGDSAMYLCASSLGPMQPQHFGDGTRLSIL.

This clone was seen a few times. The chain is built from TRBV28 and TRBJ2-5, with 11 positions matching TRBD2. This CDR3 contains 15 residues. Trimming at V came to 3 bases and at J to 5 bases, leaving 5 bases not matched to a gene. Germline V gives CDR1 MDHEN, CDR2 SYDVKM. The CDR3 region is CASSFSGRALETQYF. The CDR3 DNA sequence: TGTGCCAGCAGTTTTAGCGGGAGGGCCTTGGAGACCCAGTACTTC.

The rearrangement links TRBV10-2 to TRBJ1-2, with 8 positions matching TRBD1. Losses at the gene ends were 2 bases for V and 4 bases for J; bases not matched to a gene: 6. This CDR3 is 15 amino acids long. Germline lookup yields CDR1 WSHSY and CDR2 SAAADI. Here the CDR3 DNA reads TGCGCCAGCAGTGAGCCTGGGACAGGCGCCTATGGCTACACCTTC. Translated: CASSEPGTGAYGYTF.

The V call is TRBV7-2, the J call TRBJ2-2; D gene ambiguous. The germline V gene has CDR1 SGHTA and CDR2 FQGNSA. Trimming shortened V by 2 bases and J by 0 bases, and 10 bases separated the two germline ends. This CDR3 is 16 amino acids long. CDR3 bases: TGTGCCAGCAGCTTAAACAGTCACGCGAACACCGGGGAGCTGTTTTTT. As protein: CASSLNSHANTGELFF.

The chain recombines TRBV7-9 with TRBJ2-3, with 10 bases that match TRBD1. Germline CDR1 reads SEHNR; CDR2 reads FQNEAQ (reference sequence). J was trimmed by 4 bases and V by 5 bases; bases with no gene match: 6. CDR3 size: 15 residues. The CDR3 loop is CASSDRDRGPDTQYF. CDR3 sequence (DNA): TGTGCCAGCAGCGACCGGGACAGGGGCCCAGATACGCAGTATTTT.

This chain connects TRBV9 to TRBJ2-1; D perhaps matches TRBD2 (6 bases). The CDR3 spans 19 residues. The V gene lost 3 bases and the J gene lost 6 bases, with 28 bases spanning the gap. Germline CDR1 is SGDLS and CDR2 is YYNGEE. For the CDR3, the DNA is TGTGCCAGCAGCGATAGGGTACGCCGGGAGAGTCGGTTGGGCAATGAGCAGTTCTTC. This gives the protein CASSDRVRRESRLGNEQFF.

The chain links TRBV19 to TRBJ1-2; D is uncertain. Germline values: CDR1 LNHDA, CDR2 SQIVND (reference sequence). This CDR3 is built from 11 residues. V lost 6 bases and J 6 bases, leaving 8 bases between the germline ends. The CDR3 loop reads CASRFFNGYTF. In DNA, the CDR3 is TGTGCCAGTAGGTTCTTTAATGGCTACACCTTC.

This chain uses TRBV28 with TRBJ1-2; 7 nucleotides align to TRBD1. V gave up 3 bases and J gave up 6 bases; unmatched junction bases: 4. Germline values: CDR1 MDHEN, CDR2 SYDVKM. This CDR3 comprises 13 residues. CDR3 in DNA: TGTGCCAGCAGTTTTACAGGGGAGAATGGCTACACCTTC. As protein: CASSFTGENGYTF.

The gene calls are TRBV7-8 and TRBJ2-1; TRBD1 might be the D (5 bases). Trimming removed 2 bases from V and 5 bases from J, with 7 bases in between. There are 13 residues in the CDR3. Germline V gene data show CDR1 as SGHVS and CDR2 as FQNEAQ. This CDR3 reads CASSLNRNNEQFF. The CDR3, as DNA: TGTGCCAGCAGCTTAAACAGGAACAATGAGCAGTTCTTC.

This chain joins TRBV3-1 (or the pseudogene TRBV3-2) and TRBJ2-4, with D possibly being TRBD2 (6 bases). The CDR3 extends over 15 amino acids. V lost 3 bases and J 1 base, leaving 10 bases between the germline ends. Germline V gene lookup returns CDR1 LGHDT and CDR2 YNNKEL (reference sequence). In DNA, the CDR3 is TGTGCCAGCAGCCAGGGGGGTGGGGCCAAAAACATTCAGTACTTC. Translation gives CASSQGGGAKNIQYF.

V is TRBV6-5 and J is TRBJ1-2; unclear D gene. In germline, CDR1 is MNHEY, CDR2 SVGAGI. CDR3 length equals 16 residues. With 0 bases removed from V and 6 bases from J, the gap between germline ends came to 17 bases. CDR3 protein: CASSYSPGAPLDGYTF. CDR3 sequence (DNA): TGTGCCAGCAGTTACTCACCGGGAGCCCCTTTGGATGGCTACACCTTC.